These 19 T cell receptor delta chains were all obtained from the same sample, sequenced in a study of gamma-delta T cells after stem cell transplantation. TCRdb redid clone calling on the RT-PCR reads using CATT. This sample carries fewer than 2,000 delta-chain clones, around a sixth of them seen once, and the ten largest clones take roughly 30%. Sequencing was done on a sample of gamma-delta T cells. The receptors were gathered from a human donor. It is not recorded whose cells these are; they may come from a transplant donor.

This clone counts as large. Other DNA variants within this sample encode the same CDR3. This chain connects TRDV2 to TRDJ1, with 8 bases identical to TRDD3. This CDR3 spans 26 amino acids. CDR1 is GEAIGNYY, CDR2 EKD, per germline. The junction had 38 bases not matched to a gene; V was cut back by 1 base and J by 2 bases. The CDR3 protein is CACDTVKSALPKSPGILDSPTDKLIF. The CDR3 DNA is TGTGCCTGTGACACGGTAAAATCGGCCTTGCCTAAATCTCCGGGGATACTGGATAGTCCTACCGATAAACTCATCTTT.

This clone has more than one count but fewer than ten. Other DNA sequences in the same sample also yield this CDR3. The chain combines TRDV2 with TRDJ1, with 11 bases matching TRDD3. The CDR3 spans 18 residues. CDR1 is GEAIGNYY, CDR2 EKD, per germline. J gave up 1 base and V 1 base, and 10 bases lay outside the gene matches. The DNA of the CDR3 is TGTGCCTGTGACACGGCTGGGCTGGGGGATACATCCACCGATAAACTCATCTTT. This sequence encodes CACDTAGLGDTSTDKLIF.

Remarks on this clone: The amino acid sequence in TCRdb belongs to a much larger clone and departs from this DNA's translation at residue 5, likely a sequencing read error; the sequence shown is translated from the DNA. This sample also contains other DNA sequences that code for the same CDR3. V usage is TRDV2 and J usage is TRDJ1; 9 nucleotides line up with TRDD3. Trimming took 1 base from V and 0 from J; bases not matched to a gene: 8. CDR1 and CDR2 from the germline V gene are GEAIGNYY and EKD. The CDR3 is made up of 17 amino acids. The CDR3 DNA follows: TGTGCCTGTGACACAGTACTGGGGGACTCACACACCGATAAACTCATCTTT. As protein: CACDTVLGDSHTDKLIF.

There are a few counts of this clone. A read error likely explains why the TCRdb protein, taken from a much larger clone, differs from this DNA's translation at residue 18; the protein shown is translated from the DNA. The CDR3 is CACDTIWGSSRGVHTDKHIF. CDR3 bases: TGTGCCTGTGACACGATCTGGGGATCCTCTCGCGGGGTACACACCGATAAACACATCTTT. This chain uses TRDV2 with TRDJ1; maybe TRDD3 (6 bases). Germline CDR1 and CDR2: GEAIGNYY and EKD. CDR3 length: 20 residues.

Notes on this clone: This likely traces to a read error, being one base from a far larger clone. This rearrangement joins TRDV2 to TRDJ1; 11 positions match TRDD3. The CDR3 runs to 16 residues. V dropped 0 bases and J dropped 10; count of bases not matched to a gene: 12. The germline gives CDR1 GEAIGNYY, CDR2 EKD. CDR3 sequence (DNA): TGTGCCTGTGACACCGTGGGACTGGGGGATAACGGTACACTCATCTTT. Amino acids: CACDTVGLGDNGTLIF.

This clone is medium-sized. This chain joins TRDV2 and TRDJ1; 10 bases fit TRDD3. The CDR3 has 18 residues. Per the germline V gene, CDR1 is GEAIGNYY and CDR2 is EKD. V shed 3 bases, J shed 3 bases, and the junction held 15 bases outside the gene matches. The CDR3 DNA reads TGTGCCTGTGACTCATTGGTTCCTAGGGGGGGATACGCCGATAAACTCATCTTT. Protein: CACDSLVPRGGYADKLIF.

A remark on this clone: This likely reflects a read error, since a far larger clone is one base away. The rearrangement joins TRDV2 to TRDJ1, with 8 bases fitting TRDD3. V was pared by 1 base and J by 2 bases, with 38 bases of the junction left unmatched. Per the germline V gene, CDR1 is GEAIGNYY and CDR2 is EKD. The CDR3 contains 26 residues. The CDR3 sequence: CACDTVKSALSKSPGILDSPTDKLIF. CDR3 bases: TGTGCCTGTGACACGGTAAAATCGGCCTTGTCTAAATCTCCGGGGATACTGGATAGTCCTACCGATAAACTCATCTTT.

This clone is deemed large. The V gene is TRDV2, the J gene TRDJ1, with 10 nucleotides matching TRDD3. Unmatched junction bases numbered 8, after V lost 1 base and J lost 1 base. Germline loops: CDR1 GEAIGNYY, CDR2 EKD. The CDR3 is 17 residues long. CDR3 loop: CACDTLGDTFRTDKLIF. The CDR3 DNA reads as TGTGCCTGTGACACTTTGGGGGATACCTTCCGCACCGATAAACTCATCTTT.

This clone is large. Other DNA sequences within the sample encode an identical CDR3. V gene TRDV2 combines with J gene TRDJ1; 13 nucleotides line up with TRDD3. The CDR3 consists of 17 residues. The germline gives CDR1 GEAIGNYY, CDR2 EKD. V trimming: 3 bases; J trimming: 2 bases; junction bases outside the gene matches: 8. The CDR3 sequence: CACDPVLGDTGTDKLIF. The CDR3 DNA is TGTGCCTGTGACCCGGTACTGGGGGATACGGGAACCGATAAACTCATCTTT.

Relative to its sample, this clone is large. The chain is built from TRDV2 and TRDJ1, with 9 nucleotides matching TRDD3. Losses at the gene ends were 2 bases for V and 0 bases for J; bases not matched to a gene: 6. CDR3 length: 16 amino acids. Per germline, CDR1 GEAIGNYY and CDR2 EKD. CDR3 amino acids: CACDKLGDEYTDKLIF. The DNA for the CDR3 is TGTGCCTGTGACAAACTGGGGGACGAGTACACCGATAAACTCATCTTT.

Concerning this clone: A far more abundant clone sits one base away, making this likely a read error. The same CDR3 arises from other DNA sequences in this sample as well. This rearrangement joins TRDV2 to TRDJ1; D is unresolved. Germline V gene sequence: CDR1 GEAIGNYY, CDR2 EKD. The CDR3 spans 13 residues. Written as DNA, the CDR3 is TGTGCCTGTGACCCCCTGTACACTGATAAACTCATCTTT. Its translation is CACDPLYTDKLIF.

For this clone: One base separates it from a far larger clone, so it is likely a read error. The chain joins TRDV2 to TRDJ1, with a weak D call TRDD3 (6 bases). The CDR3 consists of 16 residues. From germline, CDR1 is GEAIGNYY and CDR2 EKD. V was clipped by 0 bases and J by 0 bases, with 13 bases between them. The CDR3 here is CACDTVRGTYTDKLIF. CDR3 DNA sequence: TGTGCCTGTGACACCGTTAGGGGGACATACACCGATAAACTCATCTTT.

Note on this clone: This likely reflects a read error, since a far larger clone is one base away. The sample holds other DNA sequences that translate to the same CDR3. The V call is TRDV2, the J call TRDJ1, with 10 bases aligning to TRDD3. The ends lost 3 bases at V and 4 bases at J; junction bases unmatched: 31. Germline CDR1 is GEAIGNYY and CDR2 is EKD. This CDR3 comprises 23 residues. The CDR3 DNA reads as TGTGCCTGTGACGAACTAAGGCCCCGCAAAAAAGTCGAGCCTGGGGGATATAGCGATAAACTCATCTTT. It is translated as CACDELRPRKKVEPGGYSDKLIF.

The sample holds a few counts of this clone. TCRdb attributes to this sequence the protein of a much larger clone, which differs from the DNA translation at residue 13; a read error is likely, and the protein displayed is translated from the DNA. The rearrangement uses TRDV2 and TRDJ1, with 10 bases that match TRDD3. Germline V lookup: CDR1 GEAIGNYY, CDR2 EKD. The CDR3 runs to 20 residues. J lost 0 bases, V lost 0 bases, and 15 bases had no gene match. The chain's CDR3 is CACDTVNPGDTLHYTDKLIF. The CDR3 bases are TGTGCCTGTGACACCGTTAATCCGGGGGATACGCTCCACTACACCGATAAACTCATCTTT.

A word on this clone: A read error is likely here: a far larger clone is one base away. This chain joins TRDV2 and TRDJ1; the D gene is possibly TRDD3 (5 bases). CDR1 is GEAIGNYY and CDR2 is EKD in the germline V gene. This CDR3 is built from 15 residues. The CDR3 DNA sequence: TGTGCCTTTGACCCCCTCAACAGGGGAGAATTTAAACTCATCTTT. Its protein product is CAFDPLNRGEFKLIF.

This clone was detected a few times. TCRdb shows a much larger clone's protein in place of this DNA's translation, and the two differ at residue 18, likely through a read error; the protein shown is translated from the DNA. V gene TRDV2 combines with J gene TRDJ1, with 11 bases identical to TRDD3. The CDR3 runs 20 residues. The V gene's germline CDR1 is GEAIGNYY and CDR2 EKD. In nucleotides, the CDR3 is TGTGCCTGTGACTTGATGTCGGCGGGGCTGGGGGATACATCCACCGATAAATTCATCTTT. It codes for CACDLMSAGLGDTSTDKFIF.

On this clone itself: Only one base separates this from a far larger clonotype, so it likely reflects a read error. This rearrangement joins TRDV2 to TRDJ1; 8 nucleotides match TRDD3. The CDR3 length is 21 residues. Germline V lookup: CDR1 GEAIGNYY, CDR2 EKD. With 0 bases clipped from V and 1 base from J, the junction kept 21 bases outside the gene matches. CDR3 in DNA: TGTGCCTGTGACACCCTTCAATCTGGGGGAGACGATTGGGGAGGCACCGATAAACTCATCTTT. Amino acid sequence: CACDTLQSGGDDWGGTDKLIF.

The rearrangement joins TRDV2 to TRDJ1, with 10 bases aligning to TRDD3. CDR3 length equals 19 residues. Germline values: CDR1 GEAIGNYY, CDR2 EKD. The V and J ends lost 0 bases and 0 bases, in that order; junction bases with no gene match: 12. This CDR3 is CACDTVSATGGSDTDKLIF. CDR3 DNA sequence: TGTGCCTGTGACACCGTGAGCGCTACTGGGGGATCCGACACCGATAAACTCATCTTT.

Remarks on this clone: This DNA's translation and the protein TCRdb lists, from a much larger clone, do not match at residue 10, likely due to a read error; the protein shown is translated from the DNA. This rearrangement joins TRDV2 to TRDJ3; 8 bases agree with TRDD3. Germline lookup yields CDR1 GEAIGNYY and CDR2 EKD. This CDR3 spans 17 amino acids. In DNA, the CDR3 is TGTGCCTGTGACAGTACTGGGGGCTCCCGGGACACCCGACAGATGTTTTTC. This sequence encodes CACDSTGGSRDTRQMFF.